Listed below are T cell receptor beta chains from one sample, sequenced in a study of response to subunit inactivated influenza vaccine. MiXCR, applied by TCRdb to the RT-PCR reads, yields one record per CDR3 protein. The sample has some 800,000 distinct CDR3 sequences; 21% are singletons. The sample in question was PBMCs from blood, obtained more than 4 days after vaccination. The receptor source for this set is a man aged 50 or older who received an inactivated influenza vaccine. The CDR3 runs from the conserved cysteine through the conserved F or W. A D gene is named only where the DNA matches it firmly. Clone size is stated in some rows and not others, as once, few, many or a class when expanded.

j_gene,d_gene,abundance,v_gene,CDR3nt,CDR3aa
TRBJ2-3,-,few,TRBV5-6,TGTGCCAGCAGCTGGGGTCCGGCAGGAGGGGTAGATACGCAGTATTTT,CASSWGPAGGVDTQYF
TRBJ2-3,TRBD2,few,TRBV13,TGTGCCAGCAGCTTAGTTGGTCTAGCGGGGAGCACAGATACGCAGTATTTT,CASSLVGLAGSTDTQYF
TRBJ2-3,-,few,TRBV7-3,TGTGCCAGCAGCTTGGGTCCGCCAACTAGCACAGATACGCAGTATTTT,CASSLGPPTSTDTQYF
TRBJ1-2,-,-,TRBV6-2/TRBV6-3,TGTGCCAGCAGTTACCTCGGGGGCGCCGATGGCTACACCTTC,CASSYLGGADGYTF
TRBJ1-1,-,few,TRBV5-1,TGCGCCAGCAGCTCCCTAGGGGATGGGGGGTACACTGAAGCTTTCTTT,CASSSLGDGGYTEAFF
TRBJ2-5,-,-,TRBV12-3/TRBV12-4,TGTGCCAGCAGTACTAGCTCGGGGCTAGAGACCCAGTACTTC,CASSTSSGLETQYF
TRBJ1-6,-,many,TRBV12-3/TRBV12-4,TGTGCCAGCAGCTTAGGTGGAAATTCACCCCTCCACTTT,CASSLGGNSPLHF
TRBJ2-2,-,-,TRBV3-1,TGTGCCAGCAGCCAAGGGGGCAGGGTCCGCGGGGAGCTGTTTTTT,CASSQGGRVRGELFF
TRBJ1-2,TRBD1,few,TRBV6-1,TGTGCCAGCAGAAATGGGACAGGGATCTATGGCTACACCTTC,CASRNGTGIYGYTF
TRBJ2-2,TRBD2,-,TRBV5-6,TGTGCCAGCAGCTTTGGAGCGGGGGTTAACACCGGGGAGCTGTTTTTT,CASSFGAGVNTGELFF
TRBJ2-2,-,few,TRBV20-1,TGCAGTGCTAGGGAAGGGGAGGATAGGGCCGGGGAGCTGTTTTTT,CSAREGEDRAGELFF
TRBJ2-2,-,-,TRBV9,TGTGCCAGCAGAACCGGGACATACCTCACCGGGGAGCTGTTTTTT,CASRTGTYLTGELFF
TRBJ2-1,-,few,TRBV4-3,TGCGCCAGCAGCCAAGATAGTAGGGAGCAGTTCTTC,CASSQDSREQFF
TRBJ2-7,TRBD2,-,TRBV9,TGTGCCAGCAGCGTAGCGAGCGGGGGGAACTACGAGCAGTACTTC,CASSVASGGNYEQYF
TRBJ2-1,TRBD2,-,TRBV5-5,TGTGCCAGCAGCATCACGGGACTAGCGGACTCCTACAATGAGCAGTTCTTC,CASSITGLADSYNEQFF
TRBJ2-3,-,-,TRBV6-5,TGTGCCAGCAGTTATTGGGGGCGAGATACGCAGTATTTT,CASSYWGRDTQYF
TRBJ2-5,-,few,TRBV20-1,TGCAGTGCTAGAGACCCCAGGTCAGGCCAAGAGACCCAGTACTTC,CSARDPRSGQETQYF
TRBJ2-3,-,few,TRBV5-1,TGCGCCAGCAGCTTGGGGAGCGGAACTAGCACAGATACGCAGTATTTT,CASSLGSGTSTDTQYF
TRBJ2-3,-,few,TRBV6-1,TGTGCCAGCAGTGAACAGACACATTCTAGCACAGATACGCAGTATTTT,CASSEQTHSSTDTQYF
TRBJ2-1,TRBD2,few,TRBV7-2,TGTGCCAGCAGCTATTACGGGACTAGCGATGAGCAGTTCTTC,CASSYYGTSDEQFF
TRBJ1-4,-,few,TRBV12-3/TRBV12-4,TGTGCCAGCAGCTTCACGACAGGCGCTAATGAAAAACTGTTTTTT,CASSFTTGANEKLFF
TRBJ2-1,-,few,TRBV30,TGTGCCTGGGACGATACCGACAGTAACAATGAGCAGTTCTTC,CAWDDTDSNNEQFF
TRBJ2-1,TRBD2,many,TRBV7-6,TGTGCCAGCAGCTTGACTAGCGGGGGCCTAAACAATGAGCAGTTCTTC,CASSLTSGGLNNEQFF
TRBJ2-7,TRBD2,once,TRBV4-2,TGTGCCAGCGGCCCTGAGCCTGCGGGGGGAAGCGAGCAGTACTTC,CASGPEPAGGSEQYF
TRBJ2-2,-,-,TRBV20-1,TGCAGTGCTCCAAATGGGGGGATAAACACCGGGGAGCTGTTTTTT,CSAPNGGINTGELFF
TRBJ1-5,TRBD1,few,TRBV6-2/TRBV6-3,TGTGCCAGCAGTTACTCCGGGACAGGGGGATTCCATAGCAATCAGCCCCAGCATTTT,CASSYSGTGGFHSNQPQHF
TRBJ1-4,TRBD1,few,TRBV20-1,TGCAGTGCTAGAGATCTCAGGGGGCTGGATGAAAAACTGTTTTTT,CSARDLRGLDEKLFF
TRBJ1-1,-,many,TRBV3-1,TGTGCCAGCAGCCAAGATAGAGCGGGCTTCACTGAAGCTTTCTTT,CASSQDRAGFTEAFF